These 3 T cell receptor beta chains share one sample of origin, sequenced in a study of T cell responses to AZD1222 COVID-19 vaccine. Assay: immunoSEQ multiplex PCR; the TCRdb copy retains only in-frame clones and omits some. The sample has about 120,000 clones; roughly 90% are singletons. Sequenced material: peripheral blood, taken on day 0 of AZD1222 vaccination. The source of these receptors is an adult in good health.

The V call is TRBV14, the J call TRBJ1-1; D not resolved. Trimming pared 3 bases from V and 1 base from J, leaving 9 bases between. Germline V gives CDR1 SGHDN, CDR2 FVKESK. This CDR3 is 14 amino acids long. CDR3 loop: CASSHWGSNTEAFF. CDR3 in DNA: TGTGCCAGCAGCCACTGGGGTTCGAACACTGAAGCTTTCTTT.

The chain recombines TRBV12-3 or TRBV12-4 with TRBJ2-7; D may be TRBD2 (5 bases). The CDR3 totals 11 residues. V was shortened by 6 bases and J by 3 bases, with 6 bases between the two germline ends. As DNA, the CDR3 is TGTGCCAGCAGGGACTTCTACGAGCAGTACTTC. It is translated as CASRDFYEQYF.

The chain uses TRBV9 and TRBJ1-5, with 10 bases that match TRBD1. The CDR3 has 16 amino acids. J lost 4 bases, V lost 3 bases, and 7 bases had no gene match. Germline V gene sequence: CDR1 SGDLS, CDR2 YYNGEE. The CDR3, as DNA: TGTGCCAGCAGCGCATGGACAGGGGGGCCGAATCAGCCCCAGCATTTT. The encoded protein is CASSAWTGGPNQPQHF.